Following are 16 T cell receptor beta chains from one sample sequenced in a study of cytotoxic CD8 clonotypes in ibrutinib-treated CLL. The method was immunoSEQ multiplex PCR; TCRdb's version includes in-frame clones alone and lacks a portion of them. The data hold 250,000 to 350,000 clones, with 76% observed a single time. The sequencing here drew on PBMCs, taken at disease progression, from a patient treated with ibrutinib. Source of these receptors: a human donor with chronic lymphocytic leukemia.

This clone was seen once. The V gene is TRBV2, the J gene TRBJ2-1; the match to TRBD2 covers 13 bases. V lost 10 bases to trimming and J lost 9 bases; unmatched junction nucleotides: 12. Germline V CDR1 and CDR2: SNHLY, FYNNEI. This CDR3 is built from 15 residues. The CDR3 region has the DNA TGTGCCATCATTGGACTAGCGGGAGACTACGGTGAGCAGTTCTTC. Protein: CAIIGLAGDYGEQFF.

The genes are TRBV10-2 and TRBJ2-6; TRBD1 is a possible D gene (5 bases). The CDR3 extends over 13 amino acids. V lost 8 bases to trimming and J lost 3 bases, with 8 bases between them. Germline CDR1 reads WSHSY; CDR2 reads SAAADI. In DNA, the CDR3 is TGCGCCAGCGGGGCTAGTGGGGCCAACGTCCTGACTTTC. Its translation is CASGASGANVLTF.

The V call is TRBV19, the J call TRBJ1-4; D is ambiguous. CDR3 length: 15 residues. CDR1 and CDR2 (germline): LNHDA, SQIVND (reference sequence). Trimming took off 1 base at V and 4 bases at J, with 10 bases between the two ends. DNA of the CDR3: TGTGCCAGTAGTATAGGGTGGCTGGATAATGAAAAACTGTTTTTT. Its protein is CASSIGWLDNEKLFF.

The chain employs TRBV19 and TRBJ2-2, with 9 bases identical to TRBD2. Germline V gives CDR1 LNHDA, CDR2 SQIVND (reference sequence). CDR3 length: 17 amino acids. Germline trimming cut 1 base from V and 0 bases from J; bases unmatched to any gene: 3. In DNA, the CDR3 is TGTGCCAGTAGTATAGGGGCTAGCGGGACGAACACCGGGGAGCTGTTTTTT. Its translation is CASSIGASGTNTGELFF.

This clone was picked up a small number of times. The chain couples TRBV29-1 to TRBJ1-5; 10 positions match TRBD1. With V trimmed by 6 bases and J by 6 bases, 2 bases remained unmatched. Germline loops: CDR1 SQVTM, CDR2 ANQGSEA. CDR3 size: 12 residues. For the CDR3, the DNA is TGCAGCGTGCGGACAGGGGGTCAGCCCCAGCATTTT. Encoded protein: CSVRTGGQPQHF.

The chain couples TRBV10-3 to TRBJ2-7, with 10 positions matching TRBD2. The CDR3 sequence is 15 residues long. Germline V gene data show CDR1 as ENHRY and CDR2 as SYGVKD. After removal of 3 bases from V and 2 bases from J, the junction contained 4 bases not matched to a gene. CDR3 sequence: CAISENGLAAYEQYF. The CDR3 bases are TGTGCCATCAGTGAAAATGGACTAGCGGCCTACGAGCAGTACTTC.

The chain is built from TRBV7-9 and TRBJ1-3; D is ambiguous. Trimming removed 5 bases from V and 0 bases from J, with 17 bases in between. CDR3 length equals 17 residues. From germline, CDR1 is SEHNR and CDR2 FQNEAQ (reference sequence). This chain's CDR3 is CASSLRSRLISGNTIYF. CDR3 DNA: TGTGCCAGCAGCCTCAGGTCGCGCCTGATCTCTGGAAACACCATATATTTT.

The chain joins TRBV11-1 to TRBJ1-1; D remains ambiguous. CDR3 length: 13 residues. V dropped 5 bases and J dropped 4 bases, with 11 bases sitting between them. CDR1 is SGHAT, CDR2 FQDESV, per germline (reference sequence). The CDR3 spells CASSPSMVTEAFF. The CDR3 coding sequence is TGTGCCAGCAGCCCAAGTATGGTCACTGAAGCTTTCTTT. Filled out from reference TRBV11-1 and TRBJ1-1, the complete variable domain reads EAEVAQSPRYKITEKSQAVAFWCDPISGHATLYWYRQILGQGPELLVQFQDESVVDDSQLPKDRFSAERLKGVDSTLKIQPAELGDSAMYLCASSPSMVTEAFFGQGTRLTVV.

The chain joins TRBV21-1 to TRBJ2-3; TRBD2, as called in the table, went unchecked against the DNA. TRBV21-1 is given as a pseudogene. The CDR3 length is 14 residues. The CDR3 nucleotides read TGTGCCAGCAGCATCCTGCGGGGCACAGATACGCAGTATTTT. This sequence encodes CASSILRGTDTQYF.

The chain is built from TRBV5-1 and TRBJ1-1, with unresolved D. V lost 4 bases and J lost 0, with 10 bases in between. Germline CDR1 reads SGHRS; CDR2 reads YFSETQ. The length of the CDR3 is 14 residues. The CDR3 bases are TGCGCCAGCAGCGAGACCATTTTGAACACTGAAGCTTTCTTT. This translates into CASSETILNTEAFF.

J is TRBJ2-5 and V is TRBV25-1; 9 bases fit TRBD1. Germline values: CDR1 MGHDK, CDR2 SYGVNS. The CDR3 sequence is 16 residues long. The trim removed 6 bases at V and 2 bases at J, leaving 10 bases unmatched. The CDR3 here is CASRTNRQGGQETQYF. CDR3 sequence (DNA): TGTGCCAGCAGAACAAATCGACAGGGGGGACAAGAGACCCAGTACTTC. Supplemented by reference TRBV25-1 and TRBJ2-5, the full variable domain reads EADIYQTPRYLVIGTGKKITLECSQTMGHDKMYWYQQDPGMELHLIHYSYGVNSTEKGDLSSESTVSRIRTEHFPLTLESARPSHTSQYLCASRTNRQGGQETQYFGPGTRLLVL.

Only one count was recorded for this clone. The CDR3 DNA reads TGTGCCATCAGTTCCGCAGATACGCAGTATTTT. Protein product: CAISSADTQYF. The genes are TRBV10-3 and TRBJ2-3; D remains unclear. This CDR3 has 11 amino acids. Germline CDR1 and CDR2: ENHRY and SYGVKD. Trimming took 5 bases from V and 4 from J, leaving 4 bases between them.

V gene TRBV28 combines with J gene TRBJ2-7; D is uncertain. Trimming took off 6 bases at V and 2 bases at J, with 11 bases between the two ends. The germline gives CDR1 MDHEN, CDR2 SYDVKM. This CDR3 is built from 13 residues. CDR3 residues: CASSHGPTYEQYF. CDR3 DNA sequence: TGTGCCAGCAGCCATGGGCCCACCTACGAGCAGTACTTC.

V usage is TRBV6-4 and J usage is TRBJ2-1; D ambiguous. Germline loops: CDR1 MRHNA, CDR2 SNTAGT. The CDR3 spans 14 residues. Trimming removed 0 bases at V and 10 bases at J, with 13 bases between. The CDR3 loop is CASSDSGPVKEQFF. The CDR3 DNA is TGTGCCAGCAGTGACTCTGGCCCCGTTAAGGAGCAGTTCTTC.

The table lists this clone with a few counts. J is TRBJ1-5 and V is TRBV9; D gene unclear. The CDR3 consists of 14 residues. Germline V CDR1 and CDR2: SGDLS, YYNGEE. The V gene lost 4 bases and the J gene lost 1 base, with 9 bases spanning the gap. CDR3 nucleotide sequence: TGTGCCAGCAGCCCGGGCTGGAGCAATCAGCCCCAGCATTTT. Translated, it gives CASSPGWSNQPQHF.

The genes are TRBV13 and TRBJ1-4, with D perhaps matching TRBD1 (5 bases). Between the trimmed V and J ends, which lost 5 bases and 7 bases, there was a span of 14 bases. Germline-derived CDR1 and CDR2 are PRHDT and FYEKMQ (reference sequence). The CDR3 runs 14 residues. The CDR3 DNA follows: TGTGCCAGCAGCCCCCGAGGGGCCTCTGAAAAACTGTTTTTT. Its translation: CASSPRGASEKLFF.